These 21 T cell receptor beta chains were all obtained from the same sample, sequenced in a study of blood T cell repertoires in COVID-19. Using immunoSEQ multiplex PCR, the repertoire was profiled, and TCRdb retains in-frame clones only, with some absent. The sample yields under 40,000 clones, about 85% seen once. The sequencing sample was made of peripheral blood. Receptors originate from a human donor with acute or convalescent COVID-19. The donor label of this sample is uncertain.

The CDR3 DNA reads as TGCAGCGTTGAAGATGGAAACAGGGGGCCCTATGGCTACACCTTC. Its translation: CSVEDGNRGPYGYTF. The genes are TRBV29-1 and TRBJ1-2; 9 bases fit TRBD1. The length of the CDR3 is 15 residues. Germline CDR1 and CDR2: SQVTM and ANQGSEA. V trimming: 0 bases; J trimming: 4 bases; junction bases outside the gene matches: 6.

The chain is built from TRBV19 and TRBJ1-5; 7 bases are a match to TRBD1. The V gene's germline CDR1 is LNHDA and CDR2 SQIVND (reference sequence). The CDR3 is 16 amino acids. Trimming took 5 bases from V and 2 from J; bases not matched to a gene: 9. CDR3 loop: CASSDLQGSGNQPQHF. CDR3 nucleotide sequence: TGTGCCAGTAGTGACCTACAGGGGTCCGGCAATCAGCCCCAGCATTTT.

This rearrangement joins TRBV12-5 to TRBJ2-1; no firm D call. The CDR3 extends over 14 amino acids. The germline gives CDR1 LGHNT, CDR2 FRNRAP. The ends were cut back, 10 bases at V and 0 bases at J, with 13 bases in the middle. CDR3 amino acids: CATKRASSYNEQFF. The CDR3 nucleotides read TGTGCTACTAAACGCGCTAGCTCCTACAATGAGCAGTTCTTC.

The chain links TRBV4-1 to TRBJ1-4; 9 nucleotides agree with TRBD1. V shed 3 bases and J 2 bases; nucleotides not matched to a gene: 4. In germline, CDR1 is MGHRA, CDR2 YSYEKL. The CDR3 spans 16 residues. The CDR3 DNA is TGCGCCAGCAGCCAGGGACAGGGTGGGACTAATGAAAAACTGTTTTTT. Residues: CASSQGQGGTNEKLFF.

The chain carries TRBV9 and TRBJ1-1; no reliable D call. V lost 4 bases to trimming and J lost 3 bases, with 13 bases between them. The CDR3 totals 14 residues. Germline values: CDR1 SGDLS, CDR2 YYNGEE. The CDR3 reads CASSPGVRDTEAFF. The CDR3, as DNA: TGTGCCAGCAGCCCCGGGGTTCGGGACACTGAAGCTTTCTTT.

This clone was seen only once. The V gene is TRBV18, the J gene TRBJ1-1; unclear D gene. V was trimmed by 5 bases and J by 1 base, leaving 11 bases between them. This CDR3 contains 14 residues. Per the germline V gene, CDR1 is KGHSH and CDR2 is LQKENI. This CDR3 is CASSAAIKNTEAFF. CDR3 DNA sequence: TGTGCCAGCTCAGCCGCTATCAAGAACACTGAAGCTTTCTTT.

The rearrangement uses TRBV18 and TRBJ2-7, with 7 bases identical to TRBD2. The CDR3 totals 13 residues. With 6 bases clipped from V and 5 bases from J, the junction kept 7 bases outside the gene matches. Germline values: CDR1 KGHSH, CDR2 LQKENI. CDR3 nucleotides: TGTGCCAGCTCCCGGGACTACGGGGACGAGCAGTACTTC. It specifies CASSRDYGDEQYF.

The chain is built from TRBV6-5 and TRBJ2-7, with a weak D call TRBD1 (6 bases). Trimming removed 11 bases from V and 3 bases from J, with 17 bases in between. CDR3 length equals 13 residues. Germline CDR1 reads MNHEY; CDR2 reads SVGAGI. CDR3 sequence reads: CASGATRNYEQYF. For the CDR3, the DNA is TGTGCCTCAGGGGCTACCCGAAACTACGAGCAGTACTTC.

The chain joins TRBV20-1 to TRBJ1-2; no clear D. Germline V gene sequence: CDR1 DFQATT, CDR2 SNEGSKA (reference sequence). Trimming left V 3 bases short and J 8 bases short, with 10 bases between. CDR3 length: 11 residues. CDR3 residues: CSASPSGGYTF. For the CDR3, the DNA is TGCAGTGCTAGCCCCTCGGGGGGCTACACCTTC.

This clone was found once. The chain couples TRBV11-3 to TRBJ1-2; possibly TRBD1 for D (6 bases). V was clipped by 3 bases and J by 2 bases, with 10 bases between them. Germline lookup yields CDR1 SGHNT and CDR2 YENEEA. CDR3 length equals 14 residues. CDR3 nucleotide sequence: TGTGCCAGCAGCTTGGCAGGGGAGAACTATGGCTACACCTTC. Residues: CASSLAGENYGYTF.

This clone showed up just once. At one of its ends the junction is not consistent with the germline gene, which may arise from a read error. The gene calls are TRBV7-2 and TRBJ1-1; D gene unclear. From germline, CDR1 is SGHTA and CDR2 FQGNSA. CDR3 size: 13 residues. Written as DNA, the CDR3 is TGTGCCAGCAGCATCGGACTCGCCCAACCGGAAGAATTT. Its protein product is CASSIGLAQPEEF.

The genes are TRBV24-1 and TRBJ2-2, with D possibly being TRBD1 (6 bases). V gave up 2 bases and J gave up 7 bases, with 16 bases separating them. Germline V gives CDR1 KGHDR, CDR2 SFDVKD. CDR3 length: 16 amino acids. The CDR3 DNA follows: TGTGCCACCAGTGATTGGAACCAGGGGATCGGCGGGGAGCTGTTTTTT. Amino acid sequence: CATSDWNQGIGGELFF.

This sequence joins TRBV6-1 and TRBJ2-7; D may be TRBD1 (5 bases). V was cut by 3 bases and J by 10 bases, with 10 bases left in between. Germline loops: CDR1 MNHNS, CDR2 SASEGT. This CDR3 is 11 amino acids long. CDR3 nucleotide sequence: TGTGCCAGCAGTGATCAGGGATACCAGTACTTC. It is translated as CASSDQGYQYF.

This clone showed up just once. The rearrangement uses TRBV18 and TRBJ1-1; D gene unclear. Germline values: CDR1 KGHSH, CDR2 LQKENI. CDR3 length equals 12 residues. Trimming took off 3 bases at V and 7 bases at J, with 9 bases between the two ends. The CDR3 DNA follows: TGTGCCAGCTCACCGGAGGGCAATGAAGCTTTCTTT. Translated, it gives CASSPEGNEAFF.

The chain has TRBV19 and TRBJ1-5, with D tentatively TRBD1 (5 bases). The CDR3 runs to 16 residues. The germline V and J ends were trimmed by 7 bases and 2 bases, with 18 bases remaining between them. Germline V gene data show CDR1 as LNHDA and CDR2 as SQIVND (reference sequence). DNA for the CDR3: TGTGCCAGTACCCCCCGCGGTCAGGGTGGCAATCAGCCCCAGCATTTT. Protein sequence: CASTPRGQGGNQPQHF.

The chain joins TRBV4-2 to TRBJ1-1; 7 nucleotides agree with TRBD1. After removal of 4 bases from V and 7 bases from J, the junction contained 6 bases not matched to a gene. The germline gives CDR1 LGHNA, CDR2 YNFKEQ. This CDR3 is built from 13 residues. The CDR3, as DNA: TGTGCCAGCAGCCTCCTGGGACAGTTTGAAGCTTTCTTT. Protein: CASSLLGQFEAFF.

The chain joins TRBV6-5 to TRBJ1-1, with 7 bases matching TRBD1. Germline V lookup: CDR1 MNHEY, CDR2 SVGAGI. The CDR3 contains 14 residues. Trimming cost V 2 bases and J 0 bases; bases outside gene matches: 0. The CDR3 DNA is TGTGCCAGCAGTTACGACAGGGTGAACACTGAAGCTTTCTTT. Protein product: CASSYDRVNTEAFF.

The rearrangement uses TRBV5-6 and TRBJ2-7; TRBD1 matches at 7 bases. The V gene end was trimmed by 4 bases and the J gene end by 9 bases; junction bases not matched to a gene: 7. Germline values: CDR1 SGHDT, CDR2 YYEEEE. This CDR3 has 12 residues. CDR3 sequence reads: CASSEGARGQYF. CDR3 sequence (DNA): TGTGCCAGCAGCGAGGGGGCTCGGGGGCAGTACTTC. The whole variable domain, remainder taken from reference TRBV5-6 and TRBJ2-7, is DAGVTQSPTHLIKTRGQQVTLRCSPKSGHDTVSWYQQALGQGPQFIFQYYEEEERQRGNFPDRFSGHQFPNYSSELNVNALLLGDSALYLCASSEGARGQYFGPGTRLTVT.

The CDR3 loop is CASSHGSDSLHYGYTF. The CDR3, as DNA: TGTGCCAGCAGCCACGGTTCGGACAGTCTTCACTATGGCTACACCTTC. V and J are TRBV11-3 and TRBJ1-2; weak D call: TRBD1 (6 bases). Germline lookup yields CDR1 SGHNT and CDR2 YENEEA. V lost 5 bases and J 3 bases, leaving 19 bases between the germline ends. The CDR3 loop spans 16 amino acids.

The chain has TRBV4-2 and TRBJ2-7; 9 bases match TRBD2. V dropped 2 bases and J dropped 1; count of bases not matched to a gene: 3. The CDR3 totals 15 residues. CDR1 and CDR2 (germline): LGHNA, YNFKEQ. The CDR3 coding sequence is TGTGCCAGCAGCCAACGACTAGCGGAATCCTACGAGCAGTACTTC. Translated, it gives CASSQRLAESYEQYF.

The chain couples TRBV27 to TRBJ2-7; D is possibly TRBD2 (7 bases). Trimming stripped 3 bases from V and 6 bases from J, with 15 bases between. Looked up from germline, CDR1 is MNHEY and CDR2 is SMNVEV (reference sequence). The length of the CDR3 is 14 residues. CDR3 residues: CASSFFGLGGEQYF. The CDR3 DNA sequence: TGTGCCAGCAGTTTTTTCGGACTAGGGGGCGAGCAGTACTTC.